One sample yielded the 31 T cell receptor beta chains listed below, sequenced in a study of T cell responses to AZD1222 COVID-19 vaccine. The table came from immunoSEQ multiplex PCR; TCRdb's copy has only in-frame clones and leaves some out. The data hold about 130,000 clones, with 75% to 90% observed a single time. Sample: peripheral blood, taken on day 0 of AZD1222 vaccination. These receptors came from an adult in good health.

V gene TRBV5-1 combines with J gene TRBJ1-2, with 7 bases lining up with TRBD1. The CDR3 totals 15 residues. With 5 bases clipped from V and 2 bases from J, the junction kept 9 bases outside the gene matches. The germline V gene has CDR1 SGHRS and CDR2 YFSETQ. The CDR3 reads CASRETGLVNYGYTF. The CDR3 DNA reads TGCGCCAGCAGGGAGACAGGGTTGGTAAACTATGGCTACACCTTC.

The V call is TRBV7-2, the J call TRBJ2-1; no clear D. Trimming stripped 1 base from V and 1 base from J, with 2 bases between. The CDR3 has 13 residues. Germline V lookup: CDR1 SGHTA, CDR2 FQGNSA. CDR3 DNA: TGTGCCAGCAGCTTAGGTTCCTACAATGAGCAGTTCTTC. Its protein product is CASSLGSYNEQFF.

This chain links TRBV9 with TRBJ1-2; the D is unclear. Trimming pared 2 bases from V and 0 bases from J, leaving 5 bases between. Germline-derived CDR1 and CDR2 are SGDLS and YYNGEE. CDR3 length: 13 residues. This chain's CDR3 is CASSVLTNYGYTF. The DNA for the CDR3 is TGTGCCAGCAGCGTTTTGACTAACTATGGCTACACCTTC.

The rearrangement joins TRBV6-5 to TRBJ1-1; weak D call: TRBD1 (5 bases). The CDR3 extends over 13 amino acids. The germline V gene has CDR1 MNHEY and CDR2 SVGAGI. Trimming removed 6 bases from V and 1 base from J, with 9 bases in between. CDR3 in DNA: TGTGCCAGCAGCAGACAGAAGAACACTGAAGCTTTCTTT. Residues: CASSRQKNTEAFF.

The rearrangement joins TRBV10-1 to TRBJ1-2; a possible D gene is TRBD1 (5 bases). Germline V gene sequence: CDR1 WNHNN, CDR2 SYGVQD (reference sequence). The CDR3 contains 13 residues. Trimming took off 5 bases at V and 8 bases at J, with 15 bases between the two ends. CDR3 in DNA: TGCGCCAGCAGTAGTACCCAGGGAAGAGGCTACACCTTC. It specifies CASSSTQGRGYTF.

The chain uses TRBV5-1 and TRBJ1-4; TRBD1 matches 9 bases. Trimming cost V 5 bases and J 6 bases; bases outside gene matches: 2. This CDR3 has 13 amino acids. CDR1 SGHRS and CDR2 YFSETQ come from the germline V gene. The CDR3 nucleotides are TGCGCCAGCAGACGGACAGGGGATGAAAAACTGTTTTTT. This translates into CASRRTGDEKLFF.

This rearrangement joins TRBV3-1 (or the pseudogene TRBV3-2) to TRBJ2-2; TRBD2 matches 9 bases. The CDR3 spans 16 residues. Germline CDR1 and CDR2: LGHDT and YNNKEL (reference sequence). The J segment lost 2 bases and the V segment lost 5 bases, leaving 6 bases of the junction unmatched. In DNA form, the CDR3 reads TGTGCCAGCAGCATCTTAGCGGGGGCCAACACCGGGGAGCTGTTTTTT. Translation: CASSILAGANTGELFF.

This rearrangement joins TRBV11-3 to TRBJ1-3; no definite D call. Trimming shortened V by 4 bases and J by 1 base, and 8 bases separated the two germline ends. This CDR3 contains 14 residues. Germline V gene lookup returns CDR1 SGHNT and CDR2 YENEEA. The CDR3 DNA sequence: TGTGCCAGCAGCTCGGCAGAGTCTGGAAACACCATATATTTT. It encodes CASSSAESGNTIYF. Full variable domain (missing parts from reference TRBV11-3 and TRBJ1-3): EAGVVQSPRYKIIEKKQPVAFWCNPISGHNTLYWYLQNLGQGPELLIRYENEEAVDDSQLPKDRFSAERLKGVDSTLKIQPAELGDSAVYLCASSSAESGNTIYFGEGSWLTVV.

The V call is TRBV30, the J call TRBJ1-2, with D perhaps matching TRBD1 (5 bases). The CDR3 extends over 11 amino acids. With 5 bases removed from V and 8 bases from J, the gap between germline ends came to 12 bases. Germline-derived CDR1 and CDR2 are GTSNPN and SVGIG (reference sequence). The CDR3: CAWARWGGYTF. CDR3 DNA: TGTGCCTGGGCCAGGTGGGGCGGCTACACCTTC.

This chain links TRBV7-9 with TRBJ1-1; 7 positions agree with TRBD1. Germline trimming cut 3 bases from V and 1 base from J; bases unmatched to any gene: 11. The CDR3 is made up of 17 amino acids. The germline gives CDR1 SEHNR, CDR2 FQNEAQ (reference sequence). In DNA form, the CDR3 reads TGTGCCAGCAGCTTCAAAACAGGGGCGAGGGAGAACACTGAAGCTTTCTTT. Protein product: CASSFKTGARENTEAFF.

The chain uses TRBV7-8 and TRBJ2-2; TRBD2 aligns across 8 bases. V lost 7 bases, J lost 6 bases, and 4 bases stayed unmatched. Germline V gene data show CDR1 as SGHVS and CDR2 as FQNEAQ. The CDR3 extends over 13 amino acids. Here the CDR3 DNA reads TGTGCCAGCACCCGGGAGGGGGCCGGGGAGCTGTTTTTT. Encoded protein: CASTREGAGELFF.

V usage is TRBV5-1 and J usage is TRBJ1-1; D is uncertain. There are 14 residues in the CDR3. Germline V gene data show CDR1 as SGHRS and CDR2 as YFSETQ. V was trimmed by 2 bases and J by 0 bases, leaving 8 bases between them. CDR3 in DNA: TGCGCCAGCAGCTTCGCTCAACTGAACACTGAAGCTTTCTTT. Its protein is CASSFAQLNTEAFF.

This clone occurred a few times. The chain joins TRBV29-1 to TRBJ1-2, with 10 bases identical to TRBD1. The V segment lost 4 bases and the J segment 4 bases; nucleotides outside the gene matches: 6. Looked up from germline, CDR1 is SQVTM and CDR2 is ANQGSEA. The CDR3 covers 14 residues. The CDR3 region is CSVAPGTGAYGYTF. DNA of the CDR3: TGCAGCGTTGCCCCCGGGACAGGGGCCTATGGCTACACCTTC.

This clone has only one observation. The rearrangement uses TRBV4-2 and TRBJ2-1; tentatively, D is TRBD1 or TRBD2 (5 bases each). The CDR3 sequence is 15 residues long. Trimming shortened V by 4 bases and J by 7 bases, and 17 bases separated the two germline ends. The germline V gene encodes CDR1 LGHNA and CDR2 YNFKEQ. CDR3 region: CASSPPGADWNEQFF. The CDR3 DNA is TGTGCCAGCAGCCCCCCCGGGGCTGACTGGAATGAGCAGTTCTTC.

The chain recombines TRBV6-4 with TRBJ1-6; D unclear. The CDR3 is made up of 15 amino acids. Trimming removed 8 bases from V and 4 bases from J, with 15 bases in between. The V gene's germline CDR1 is MRHNA and CDR2 SNTAGT. The CDR3 is CASGKGFIYNSPLHF. Here the CDR3 DNA reads TGTGCCAGCGGGAAGGGTTTTATATATAATTCACCCCTCCACTTT.

The V and J genes are TRBV18 and TRBJ2-1; D gene uncertain. The CDR3 runs 13 residues. The V end was cut by 0 bases, the J end by 10 bases, with 10 bases between. Germline CDR1 is KGHSH and CDR2 is LQKENI. The CDR3 loop reads CASSPPGADEQFF. CDR3 sequence (DNA): TGTGCCAGCTCACCACCTGGCGCGGACGAGCAGTTCTTC.

V usage is TRBV30 and J usage is TRBJ1-2; no reliable D call. CDR1 is GTSNPN, CDR2 SVGIG, per germline (reference sequence). The CDR3 extends over 8 amino acids. CDR3 residues: CASYGYTF. The CDR3 region has the DNA TGTGCGTCCTATGGCTACACCTTC.

This chain links TRBV29-1 with TRBJ1-1; D remains unclear. Germline loops: CDR1 SQVTM, CDR2 ANQGSEA. Trimming left V 4 bases short and J 8 bases short, with 17 bases between. The CDR3 is 13 amino acids. The CDR3 DNA is TGCAGCGTTGGGGAGTTGGAAGGCGTAGAAGCTTTCTTT. Protein product: CSVGELEGVEAFF. Filled out from reference TRBV29-1 and TRBJ1-1, the complete variable domain reads SAVISQKPSRDICQRGTSLTIQCQVDSQVTMMFWYRQQPGQSLTLIATANQGSEATYESGFVIDKFPISRPNLTFSTLTVSNMSPEDSSIYLCSVGELEGVEAFFGQGTRLTVV.

This clone was counted once. The CDR3 reads CASSLTGVATNEKLFF. The CDR3 DNA is TGTGCCAGCAGCTTAACGGGAGTAGCAACTAATGAAAAACTGTTTTTT. This chain links TRBV5-8 with TRBJ1-4; D uncertain. Per germline, CDR1 SGHTS and CDR2 YDEGEE. Trimming left V 2 bases short and J 0 bases short, with 11 bases between. This CDR3 has 16 residues.

The chain carries TRBV6-1 and TRBJ1-2; 7 positions match TRBD1. Germline V gene data show CDR1 as MNHNS and CDR2 as SASEGT. The CDR3 is 15 residues long. The J segment lost 0 bases and the V segment lost 2 bases, leaving 3 bases of the junction unmatched. The CDR3 DNA reads as TGTGCCAGCAGTGAACGACAGGGCGCTAACTATGGCTACACCTTC. This sequence encodes CASSERQGANYGYTF.

The rearrangement joins TRBV18 to TRBJ1-4; D not certain. V lost 4 bases to trimming and J lost 5 bases, with 11 bases between them. Germline values: CDR1 KGHSH, CDR2 LQKENI. CDR3 length equals 14 residues. In DNA, the CDR3 is TGTGCCAGCTCACGCCTACAAGAAAATGAAAAACTGTTTTTT. It yields the protein CASSRLQENEKLFF. Full variable domain (outside the CDR3, taken from reference TRBV18 and TRBJ1-4): NAGVMQNPRHLVRRRGQEARLRCSPMKGHSHVYWYRQLPEEGLKFMVYLQKENIIDESGMPKERFSAEFPKEGPSILRIQQVVRGDSAAYFCASSRLQENEKLFFGSGTQLSVL.

The V gene is TRBV30, the J gene TRBJ1-6; 8 nucleotides line up with TRBD1. CDR3 length: 13 amino acids. V lost 5 bases and J lost 7; bases outside the gene matches: 4. The germline V gene has CDR1 GTSNPN and CDR2 SVGIG (reference sequence). CDR3 sequence (DNA): TGTGCCTGGGCCGGGACAGGAAATTCACCCCTCCACTTT. Protein product: CAWAGTGNSPLHF.

This clone has a single count. The chain links TRBV9 to TRBJ1-3; 10 bases are a match to TRBD1. The CDR3 loop spans 19 amino acids. Trimming removed 0 bases from V and 1 base from J; junction bases left unmatched: 10. Germline CDR1 reads SGDLS; CDR2 reads YYNGEE. The CDR3 reads CASSVGSGQGKESGNTIYF. The CDR3 nucleotides are TGTGCCAGCAGCGTAGGGTCGGGACAGGGGAAGGAGTCTGGAAACACCATATATTTT.

The gene calls are TRBV6-1 and TRBJ1-2, with 7 bases fitting TRBD1. The germline V gene encodes CDR1 MNHNS and CDR2 SASEGT. The CDR3 has 13 amino acids. V lost 2 bases and J lost 5; bases outside the gene matches: 2. The CDR3 region is CASSETGQYGYTF. CDR3 DNA: TGTGCCAGCAGTGAAACGGGACAGTATGGCTACACCTTC.

As regards this clone: This same CDR3 is encoded by further DNA sequences in the sample. The chain recombines TRBV9 with TRBJ1-4, with 7 bases lining up with TRBD1. This CDR3 has 14 residues. The V gene's germline CDR1 is SGDLS and CDR2 YYNGEE. The V and J ends lost 0 bases and 7 bases, in that order; junction bases with no gene match: 3. The CDR3 protein is CASSVGGGGEKLFF. The CDR3, as DNA: TGTGCCAGCAGCGTAGGAGGGGGCGGTGAAAAACTGTTTTTT. The entire variable domain, with the rest obtained from reference TRBV9 and TRBJ1-4, is as follows: DSGVTQTPKHLITATGQRVTLRCSPRSGDLSVYWYQQSLDQGLQFLIQYYNGEERAKGNILERFSAQQFPDLHSELNLSSLELGDSALYFCASSVGGGGEKLFFGSGTQLSVL.

The table lists this clone with a few counts. The chain joins TRBV30 to TRBJ2-7; D not resolved. Per germline, CDR1 GTSNPN and CDR2 SVGIG (reference sequence). Trimming stripped 3 bases from V and 3 bases from J, with 12 bases between. The CDR3 is 13 residues long. CDR3 residues: CAWSWTVNYEQYF. CDR3 in DNA: TGTGCCTGGAGCTGGACGGTGAACTACGAGCAGTACTTC.

The chain is built from TRBV10-3 and TRBJ1-6; D not certain. Between the trimmed V and J ends, which lost 2 bases and 0 bases, there was a span of 8 bases. CDR1 is ENHRY and CDR2 is SYGVKD in the germline V gene. The length of the CDR3 is 16 residues. CDR3 in amino acids: CAISEAESSYNSPLHF. CDR3 nucleotide sequence: TGTGCCATCAGTGAGGCGGAAAGCTCCTATAATTCACCCCTCCACTTT.

This sequence joins TRBV6-1 and TRBJ1-2; D uncertain. Germline assignment: CDR1 MNHNS and CDR2 SASEGT. This CDR3 is built from 13 residues. The V gene lost 0 bases and the J gene lost 8 bases, with 10 bases spanning the gap. The CDR3 DNA reads TGTGCCAGCAGTGAAGCTGACCAGCGGGGCTACACCTTC. Its translation: CASSEADQRGYTF.

The V call is TRBV9, the J call TRBJ1-1; D is unresolved. CDR1 and CDR2 (germline): SGDLS, YYNGEE. V dropped 4 bases and J dropped 1 base, with 11 bases sitting between them. The CDR3 loop spans 14 amino acids. In DNA, the CDR3 is TGTGCCAGCAGCCCCCCGACAACGAACACTGAAGCTTTCTTT. Translation gives CASSPPTTNTEAFF. Full variable domain (outside the CDR3, taken from reference TRBV9 and TRBJ1-1): DSGVTQTPKHLITATGQRVTLRCSPRSGDLSVYWYQQSLDQGLQFLIQYYNGEERAKGNILERFSAQQFPDLHSELNLSSLELGDSALYFCASSPPTTNTEAFFGQGTRLTVV.

The chain has TRBV6-6 and TRBJ2-7, with D possibly being TRBD1 (6 bases). This CDR3 has 14 amino acids. With 10 bases removed from V and 1 base from J, the gap between germline ends came to 17 bases. CDR1 is MNHNY, CDR2 SVGAGI, per germline (reference sequence). This chain's CDR3 is CATSRTVQSYEQYF. CDR3 bases: TGTGCCACCTCACGGACAGTCCAATCCTACGAGCAGTACTTC.

The V call is TRBV4-1, the J call TRBJ1-1; D is unresolved. The CDR3 sequence is 15 residues long. The V end was cut by 0 bases, the J end by 4 bases, with 12 bases between. Germline-derived CDR1 and CDR2 are MGHRA and YSYEKL. CDR3 nucleotides: TGCGCCAGCAGCCAAGATAACACTCGGAGCACTGAAGCTTTCTTT. Amino acid sequence: CASSQDNTRSTEAFF.